The clone carrying this TCR beta chain was counted a few times. No antigen is known for it. This specimen comes from a study of CD8+CD57+ T cells in acquired aplastic anemia. Study summary: Recorded DNA amounts for sorted CD4+ and CD8+ cells had an average of about 3.5 ug.

It was genomic DNA that served as the template for profiling TCR beta VDJ and CDR3. TCRdb itself ran the reads through MiXCR, one entry per CDR3 protein. The data show about 190,000 distinct CDR3 sequences, over 60% seen once. Overall study results and limits: Patients and controls turned out to have roughly 29 CD8+ CDR3 sequences in common.

The germline V gene has CDR1 SGHRS and CDR2 YFSETQ. The V end lost 0 bases, the J end lost 10 bases, and 8 bases lay between the germline ends. This CDR3 contains 13 residues. Sequencing was carried out using sorted CD4+, CD8+, or CD8+CD57+ T cells (not recorded which) from PBMCs. The chain employs TRBV5-1 and TRBJ1-6; D ambiguous. This TCR came from a human donor with severe aplastic anemia or a healthy control (not recorded which). CDR3 sequence (DNA): TGCGCCAGCAGCTTGGACTTCAAATCACCCCTCCACTTT. Encoded protein: CASSLDFKSPLHF.